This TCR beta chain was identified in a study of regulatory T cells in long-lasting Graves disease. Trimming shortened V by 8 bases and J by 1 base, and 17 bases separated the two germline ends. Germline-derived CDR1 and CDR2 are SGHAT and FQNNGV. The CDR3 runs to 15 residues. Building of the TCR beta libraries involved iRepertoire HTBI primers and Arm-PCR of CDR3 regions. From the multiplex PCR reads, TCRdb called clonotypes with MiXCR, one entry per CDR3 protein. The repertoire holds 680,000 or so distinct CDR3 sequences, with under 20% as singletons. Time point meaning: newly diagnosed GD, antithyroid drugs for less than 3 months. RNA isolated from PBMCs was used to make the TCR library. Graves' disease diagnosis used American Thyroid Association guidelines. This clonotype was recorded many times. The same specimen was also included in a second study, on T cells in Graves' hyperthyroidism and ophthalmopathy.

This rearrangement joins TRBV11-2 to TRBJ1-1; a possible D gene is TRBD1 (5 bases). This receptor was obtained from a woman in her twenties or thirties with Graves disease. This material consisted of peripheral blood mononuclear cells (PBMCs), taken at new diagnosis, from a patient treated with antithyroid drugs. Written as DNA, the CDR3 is TGTGCCAGCCAGAGGGGTTGGCTTTGGAACACTGAAGCTTTCTTT. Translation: CASQRGWLWNTEAFF.